A selection of T cell receptor beta chains follows, all from one sample in a study of cytomegalovirus exposure and HLA in healthy donors. The method was immunoSEQ multiplex PCR; TCRdb's version includes in-frame clones alone and lacks a portion of them. Among approximately 150,000 clones listed, approximately 80% were seen once. Sequences were obtained from PBMCs. Every receptor here comes from a woman in her thirties or forties in good health and CMV-seropositive. The CDR3 runs from the conserved cysteine through the conserved F or W. The order of the fields is V gene, D gene, clone size, J gene, CDR3 protein, CDR3 DNA. D genes are given only for firm matches. Only some rows state a clone size, as once, few, many or a class for expanded clones.

V gene: TRBV4-1
D gene: TRBD2
clone size: -
J gene: TRBJ2-4
CDR3 protein: CASSPGPGLAGDIAKNIQYF
CDR3 DNA: TGCGCCAGCAGCCCTGGCCCGGGACTAGCGGGAGATATCGCCAAAAACATTCAGTACTTC

V gene: TRBV6-5
D gene: TRBD1
clone size: -
J gene: TRBJ1-2
CDR3 protein: CASSLGQGWGGYTF
CDR3 DNA: TGTGCCAGCAGCCTCGGACAGGGCTGGGGCGGCTACACCTTC

V gene: TRBV12-5
D gene: TRBD2
clone size: -
J gene: TRBJ2-1
CDR3 protein: CASGLGLAVSYNEQFF
CDR3 DNA: TGTGCTAGTGGTTTGGGACTAGCGGTCTCCTACAATGAGCAGTTCTTC

V gene: TRBV18
D gene: -
clone size: -
J gene: TRBJ1-1
CDR3 protein: CASSPFLGEVTEAFF
CDR3 DNA: TGTGCCAGCTCACCCTTTTTGGGGGAGGTAACTGAAGCTTTCTTT

V gene: TRBV7-2
D gene: -
clone size: -
J gene: TRBJ2-5
CDR3 protein: CASSLVWGRGETQYF
CDR3 DNA: TGTGCCAGCAGCTTAGTGTGGGGGCGTGGGGAGACCCAGTACTTC

V gene: TRBV29-1
D gene: -
clone size: -
J gene: TRBJ1-3
CDR3 protein: CSVRALSGNTIYF
CDR3 DNA: TGCAGCGTGCGAGCCCTTTCTGGAAACACCATATATTTT

V gene: TRBV7-9
D gene: -
clone size: -
J gene: TRBJ1-2
CDR3 protein: CASSFDRRPGGYTF
CDR3 DNA: TGTGCCAGCAGCTTTGATAGGCGCCCAGGGGGCTACACCTTC

V gene: TRBV7-9
D gene: -
clone size: -
J gene: TRBJ2-2
CDR3 protein: CASGPGTGELFF
CDR3 DNA: TGTGCCAGCGGTCCGGGGACCGGGGAGCTGTTTTTT

V gene: TRBV5-1
D gene: TRBD1
clone size: -
J gene: TRBJ2-3
CDR3 protein: CASSFLRDRATDTQYF
CDR3 DNA: TGCGCCAGCAGCTTCCTCCGGGACAGGGCGACAGATACGCAGTATTTT

V gene: TRBV5-1
D gene: -
clone size: -
J gene: TRBJ2-1
CDR3 protein: CASSNSPSSSYNEQFF
CDR3 DNA: TGCGCCAGCAGCAACTCACCCTCAAGCTCCTACAATGAGCAGTTCTTC

V gene: TRBV5-1
D gene: TRBD1
clone size: -
J gene: TRBJ1-2
CDR3 protein: CASSLGTGGYGYTF
CDR3 DNA: TGCGCCAGCAGCTTGGGAACAGGGGGCTATGGCTACACCTTC

V gene: TRBV2
D gene: -
clone size: -
J gene: TRBJ2-7
CDR3 protein: CASGELVSYEQYF
CDR3 DNA: TGTGCCAGCGGGGAGCTAGTCTCCTACGAGCAGTACTTC

V gene: TRBV9
D gene: -
clone size: few
J gene: TRBJ2-2
CDR3 protein: CASSPRNFATGELFF
CDR3 DNA: TGTGCCAGCAGCCCTAGAAACTTCGCCACCGGGGAGCTGTTTTTT

V gene: TRBV27
D gene: -
clone size: -
J gene: TRBJ2-1
CDR3 protein: CASSLGRGVNEQFF
CDR3 DNA: TGTGCCAGCAGTTTGGGCAGGGGGGTTAATGAGCAGTTCTTC

V gene: TRBV5-6
D gene: TRBD1
clone size: few
J gene: TRBJ1-1
CDR3 protein: CASSIRQGVMNTEAFF
CDR3 DNA: TGTGCCAGCAGCATACGACAGGGAGTGATGAACACTGAAGCTTTCTTT

V gene: TRBV15
D gene: -
clone size: -
J gene: TRBJ2-7
CDR3 protein: CATRPGAAPAYEQYF
CDR3 DNA: TGTGCCACCAGACCTGGAGCGGCACCCGCCTACGAGCAGTACTTC

V gene: TRBV4-1
D gene: TRBD2
clone size: -
J gene: TRBJ2-5
CDR3 protein: CASSRSSGGETQYF
CDR3 DNA: TGCGCCAGCAGCCGATCTAGCGGGGGAGAGACCCAGTACTTC

V gene: TRBV7-9
D gene: -
clone size: -
J gene: TRBJ1-2
CDR3 protein: CASSLGGLGGYGYTF
CDR3 DNA: TGTGCCAGCAGCTTAGGTGGTTTGGGCGGGTATGGCTACACCTTC

V gene: TRBV7-8
D gene: -
clone size: -
J gene: TRBJ2-3
CDR3 protein: CASSPYRDRITDTQYF
CDR3 DNA: TGTGCCAGCAGCCCCTATAGAGACAGAATCACAGATACGCAGTATTTT

V gene: TRBV5-4
D gene: TRBD2
clone size: once
J gene: TRBJ2-2
CDR3 protein: CASSLAWSSGRTTGELFF
CDR3 DNA: TGTGCCAGCAGCTTGGCCTGGTCTAGCGGGAGGACCACCGGGGAGCTGTTTTTT

V gene: TRBV2
D gene: -
clone size: -
J gene: TRBJ2-3
CDR3 protein: CASTTFQGTTDTQYF
CDR3 DNA: TGTGCCAGCACTACCTTTCAGGGTACCACAGATACGCAGTATTTT

V gene: TRBV6-6
D gene: -
clone size: -
J gene: TRBJ2-7
CDR3 protein: CASSYSTGPYEQYF
CDR3 DNA: TGTGCCAGCAGTTACTCTACAGGGCCCTACGAGCAGTACTTC

V gene: TRBV27
D gene: -
clone size: -
J gene: TRBJ1-1
CDR3 protein: CASNFGGGGTEAFF
CDR3 DNA: TGTGCCAGCAATTTCGGGGGAGGCGGCACTGAAGCTTTCTTT

V gene: TRBV5-4
D gene: TRBD2
clone size: few
J gene: TRBJ2-2
CDR3 protein: CASSYRLAGVTGELFF
CDR3 DNA: TGTGCCAGCAGCTACCGACTAGCGGGAGTGACCGGGGAGCTGTTTTTT

V gene: TRBV5-6
D gene: -
clone size: -
J gene: TRBJ2-5
CDR3 protein: CASSYGPLGPQETQYF
CDR3 DNA: TGTGCCAGCAGCTACGGACCGCTGGGGCCCCAAGAGACCCAGTACTTC

V gene: TRBV19
D gene: -
clone size: few
J gene: TRBJ1-4
CDR3 protein: CASSRIYGEKLFF
CDR3 DNA: TGTGCCAGTAGTAGAATCTACGGGGAAAAACTGTTTTTT

V gene: TRBV21-1
D gene: -
clone size: -
J gene: TRBJ2-3
CDR3 protein: CASRDRESMNTDTQYF
CDR3 DNA: TGTGCCAGCAGGGATCGGGAGAGCATGAACACAGATACGCAGTATTTT

V gene: TRBV27
D gene: -
clone size: -
J gene: TRBJ2-5
CDR3 protein: CAAGQLQETQYF
CDR3 DNA: TGTGCCGCCGGACAGTTGCAAGAGACCCAGTACTTC

V gene: TRBV7-9
D gene: -
clone size: few
J gene: TRBJ2-2
CDR3 protein: CASSLTLELFF
CDR3 DNA: TGTGCCAGCAGTCTAACCTTGGAGCTGTTTTTT

V gene: TRBV15
D gene: -
clone size: -
J gene: TRBJ1-4
CDR3 protein: CATSRVQNEKLFF
CDR3 DNA: TGTGCCACCAGCAGAGTACAGAATGAAAAACTGTTTTTT

V gene: TRBV6-5
D gene: -
clone size: few
J gene: TRBJ1-2
CDR3 protein: CASSYSRTDFYGYTF
CDR3 DNA: TGTGCCAGCAGTTACTCCCGGACAGACTTCTATGGCTACACCTTC

V gene: TRBV4-1
D gene: TRBD2
clone size: few
J gene: TRBJ2-3
CDR3 protein: CASSQEVGGLAADTQYF
CDR3 DNA: TGCGCCAGCAGCCAAGAGGTAGGGGGACTAGCAGCAGATACGCAGTATTTT

V gene: TRBV5-7
D gene: -
clone size: -
J gene: TRBJ2-7
CDR3 protein: CASSFVSRVNEQYF
CDR3 DNA: TGTGCCAGCAGCTTCGTGTCCAGGGTCAACGAGCAGTACTTC

V gene: TRBV11-2
D gene: TRBD2
clone size: -
J gene: TRBJ2-7
CDR3 protein: CASSSIAGGTYEQYF
CDR3 DNA: TGTGCCAGCAGCTCAATAGCGGGAGGCACCTACGAGCAGTACTTC

V gene: TRBV11-2
D gene: TRBD2
clone size: -
J gene: TRBJ2-4
CDR3 protein: CASSFSGRIRNIQYF
CDR3 DNA: TGTGCCAGCAGCTTTAGCGGGAGGATTAGAAACATTCAGTACTTC

V gene: TRBV25-1
D gene: TRBD1
clone size: -
J gene: TRBJ2-4
CDR3 protein: CASSELQGAKNIQYF
CDR3 DNA: TGTGCCAGCAGTGAACTACAGGGGGCCAAAAACATTCAGTACTTC

V gene: TRBV7-9
D gene: TRBD2
clone size: -
J gene: TRBJ2-1
CDR3 protein: CASSQSGRAYEQFF
CDR3 DNA: TGTGCCAGCAGCCAGAGCGGGAGGGCCTATGAGCAGTTCTTC